The following is a TCR beta chain sequence with its context. There is no known antigen for this receptor. Qualities for individual bases were not recorded, and no much larger clone is one base off. These data originate in a study of cytomegalovirus exposure and HLA in healthy donors listed by TCRdb under 2017. Study-level background: In an earlier analysis of approximately 640 of the donors, 276 Gb of sequence data and 90 million to 120 million unique TCR beta sequences from 180 million or so T cells were reported. About 330 gigabases of sequencing data and 70 million to 95 million unique TCR sequences made up an early release that covered 500 to 700 HLA-typed donors. Among the roughly 370 genotyped donors, around 79% belonged to the genetic ancestry cluster associated with self-reported Caucasian donors. The study aimed to test whether signatures of past pathogen exposure could be identified by cataloging public T cell receptors. The study used immunosequencing to profile the T cell repertoires of about 670 subjects and linked those repertoires to cytomegalovirus serostatus. In addition to the first cohort of hundreds of subjects, a separate validation cohort of 120 different subjects was used. To predict cytomegalovirus infection status, the study brought together high-throughput TCR immunosequencing, statistical association of individual TCRs with disease status, and machine learning. A later analysis re-examined previously published TCR beta repertoires from several hundred donors and added high-resolution HLA genotyping to investigate patterns of TCR occurrence. In the later analysis, no new phenotypic data were used to find candidate immune exposures; instead, reliance was placed on TCR beta sequences and their occurrence across donors. An earlier analysis of nearly 600 of the donors applied high-throughput TCR beta sequencing to assess whether each TCR beta V gene segment acted as functional or pseudogenic. Donor age, sex, ethnicity and CMV serostatus were compiled together with the repertoire data. A later genetic analysis used genome-wide SNP genotypes for about 60% of the roughly 670 donors, treating that subset as a discovery cohort. Every discovery cohort repertoire had been produced on one sequencing platform. Both class I and class II loci were covered by HLA typing, at four-digit resolution. Typing coverage differed by locus: A, B, C, DRB1 and DQB1 were typed in roughly 620-630 donors, DQA1 in 500 to 550, DPA1 in around 610, and DPB1 in 400 to 480. About five DR-DQ haplotypes were handled as single units for association and clustering because linkage in the cohort was strong. Among roughly 400 genotyped donors of the cohort, an average of around 220,000 unique TCR beta nucleotide sequences was sequenced per donor, of which approximately 18% were non-productive.

The library was made by the immunoSEQ multiplex PCR assay. For the multiplex PCR, a mixture combining 60 forward primers for TCR Vbeta segments and 13 reverse primers for TCR Jbeta segments was used. The CDR3 region of rearranged TCR beta genes was amplified from genomic DNA with a multiplex PCR assay. Amplified TCR beta libraries were sequenced as 87-base-pair reads on the Illumina HiSeq System. In the authors' own workflow: A later analysis tallied around 87 million unique TCR beta chains across the 666 repertoires, and about 12 million of those chains were shared by two or more donors. Raw reads were error-corrected and collapsed into unique sequences with a nearest-neighbor algorithm that merged closely related sequences to remove PCR and sequencing errors. To assign V, D and J gene segments, CDR3 sequences were aligned to IMGT reference sequences. Each retained sequence needed at least a six-nucleotide match to both a V gene segment and a J gene segment. A rearrangement counted as productive if the CDR3 had no stop codons and remained in frame with V and J, and every other rearrangement counted as non-productive. Following IMGT convention, CDR3 was defined as the stretch from the second conserved V-encoded cysteine up to the conserved J-encoded phenylalanine. The earlier analysis of fewer than 750 of the donors excluded sequences that lacked an unambiguous match to a single V gene segment. An earlier analysis of fewer than 750 of the donors classified V segments as functional when productive rearrangements were above 56.7% and as segregating when the standard deviation between donors was above 5%. To diagnose cytomegalovirus status from the catalog of TCR beta chain sequences, a statistical classification framework was built. A later analysis assigned V and J genes by comparing TCR nucleotide sequences with IMGT/GENE-DB human TR gene sequences. A later analysis assigned CDR3 sequences and most-parsimonious VDJ recombination scenarios with the TCRdist pipeline. In a later analysis, every TCR beta chain was defined by the combination of its CDR3 amino acid sequence and its V-gene family, and reads without a unique V-gene family were dropped. To address suspected cross-contamination and a sequencing artifact, a later analysis removed 592 highly shared, low-generation-probability nucleotide sequences. A later analysis calculated a clonal expansion index for each public chain from normalized within-repertoire ranks of inferred template counts. A later analysis computed generation probabilities with a VDJ recombination model fitted to out-of-frame rearrangements, and checked the results against IGoR. In a later analysis, hypergeometric tests were used to score TCR-TCR, TCR-HLA and TCR-CMV co-occurrence, with a repertoire-size bias correction applied to TCR pairs. To estimate false discovery rates, a later analysis permuted the HLA or CMV assignments 20 times. A later analysis grouped co-occurring TCRs with DBSCAN, adding TCRdist sequence similarity when clustering within HLA-allele-positive subsets. Co-occurrence clustering excluded repertoires with fewer than 30,000 or more than 120,000 public chains, plus five with anomalous nucleotide sharing. TCRdb obtained this table from immuneACCESS and retained in-frame rearrangements with V and J assigned. These tables miss some clones; where compared with another copy, unresolved V genes account for less than half of the shortfall, and the remainder is unexplained. V, J and clone size are taken as reported in that table, and D and trimming were inferred from the DNA itself. For this sample the table gives under 300,000 clones, of which about nine tenths were detected only once. The top ten clones comprise approximately 4.3% of the sample.

From cysteine to phenylalanine, the CDR3 is 14 amino acids long. Only the CDR3 part of the read is kept: 42 bases, read in frame from the first base. Taken from the germline V gene, the CDR1 and CDR2 loops are MNHEY and SVGAGI. Trimming at the junction amounts to 6 bases on V and 5 bases on J, and the germline ends lie 16 bases apart. Results the study describes overall, beyond this receptor: In a later genetic analysis, fewer N-insertions in productive TCRs were reported among donors in an Asian-associated ancestry cluster than the approximately 630-donor mean. A further reported finding was that TCR beta sequences accurately predicted the HLA-A and HLA-B alleles for most subjects in the first cohort. The classifier was reported to diagnose cytomegalovirus status with high specificity and sensitivity in both the original cohort and the validation cohort. A later analysis found that TCR association rates varied across HLA loci, with DRB1 alleles showing the most associated TCRs and HLA-C alleles the fewest. The authors suggested that the approach could potentially be generalized to other disease states and immunological phenotypes. A cluster of highly shared sequence variants was judged likely to represent a technical artifact of the sequencing pipeline. In vitro tests confirmed that three of the cytomegalovirus-associated TCR beta chains recognize cytomegalovirus antigens. In a later analysis, some 17,000 TCR beta sequences were associated with specific HLA alleles at a false discovery rate of 0.05. Assigning TCR associations to individual alleles was difficult when HLA alleles, especially DR and DQ, strongly co-occurred. In this cohort, only TCR beta chains were sequenced, and detectable features were limited by the absence of alpha or paired-chain data. Linkage disequilibrium might explain the correlated functional status among segregating V segments, but an unknown experimental factor could not be excluded. Roughly 17 rarely observed V segments, including chromosome 9 orphons, were excluded from the earlier analysis of several hundred of the donors because counts were too low. Most TCR sequences were seen in very few donors, while some public TCRs were found in many individuals. Broadly in line with IMGT annotations, most TCR beta V segments showed up in productive rearrangements about 87% or about 30% of the time in an earlier analysis of roughly 590 of the donors. The presence/absence analyses assumed that sequencing depth was roughly uniform across donors, and that assumption may not be true. Most CMV-associated TCR beta chains appeared to be HLA-restricted in a later analysis, and the HLA associations seemed to be driven largely by CMV exposure. V-gene and J-gene trimming of TCR beta chains was associated with a missense DCLRE1C variant in a later genetic analysis, and the association was replicated in an independent cohort. The only immune exposure information available for the cohort was CMV serostatus. Compared with equally common non-associated chains, HLA-associated TCR beta chains in a later analysis were more clonally expanded and had lower generation probabilities. HLA typing was unavailable for some donors at each locus, so association tests used only the typed subset. A later analysis reported that several top co-occurrence clusters appeared linked to parvovirus B19, influenza, CMV and Epstein-Barr virus. The study gave a list of 150 to 200 TCR beta chains associated with cytomegalovirus. Some IMGT-functional V segments, including TRBV6-2 and TRBV6-3, could not be distinguished by the 87-base-pair reads and were therefore excluded.

In total, roughly 670 healthy bone marrow donors made up the cohort. All cohort members were sampled while nominally healthy, although unrecorded immune exposures were likely present. The donor tested CMV seropositive, placing the donor among the 289 seropositive members of the cohort. A peripheral blood sample was provided by each donor, and peripheral blood mononuclear cells were used for TCR beta sequencing. Genomic DNA extraction from the blood cell samples was performed with the Qiagen DNeasy Blood Extraction Kit. The sequencing sample was made of PBMCs. The rearrangement joined TRBV6-5 to TRBJ1-2; the D gene lacks a confident call. This sequence originates from a man aged 40-55 years in good health and CMV-seropositive. In nucleotides, the sequence is TGTGCCAGCAGGCCTGCAGCGGGATTTTATGGCTACACCTTC. Its protein product is CASRPAAGFYGYTF.